A selection of T cell receptor beta chains follows, all from one sample in a study of shared clonotypes between healthy human individuals. TCRdb keeps only in-frame clones here, not all; method: immunoSEQ multiplex PCR. The repertoire holds 1,500,000 or so clones, with 98% as singletons. The material sequenced was naive CD4+ T cells sorted from blood. The receptor set was obtained from a man younger than 40 in good health. CDR3s include the opening cysteine and the closing phenylalanine or tryptophan. The order of the fields is CDR3 length, J gene, D gene, clone size, V gene, CDR3 protein, CDR3 DNA. A D gene is named only where the DNA matches it firmly. Clone size, where shown, is once, few, many, or a class for clones that have expanded.

length: 17
J: TRBJ2-2
D: .
size: once
V: TRBV7-6
CDR3: CASSLLVRASPTGELFF
DNA: TGTGCCAGCAGCTTACTCGTCCGCGCGTCCCCCACCGGGGAGCTGTTTTTT

length: 15
J: TRBJ2-1
D: TRBD2
size: .
V: TRBV7-2
CDR3: CASSWGLAGYNEQFF
DNA: TGTGCCAGCAGCTGGGGACTAGCGGGCTACAATGAGCAGTTCTTC

length: 15
J: TRBJ2-3
D: .
size: .
V: TRBV6-4
CDR3: CASSDPGVGTDTQYF
DNA: TGTGCCAGCAGTGACCCGGGGGTTGGGACAGATACGCAGTATTTT

length: 17
J: TRBJ2-6
D: .
size: .
V: TRBV9
CDR3: CASRRHDSSSGANVLTF
DNA: TGTGCCAGCAGAAGACACGACTCCAGCTCTGGGGCCAACGTCCTGACTTTC

length: 15
J: TRBJ2-1
D: TRBD2
size: .
V: TRBV19
CDR3: CASSIITSGDNEQFF
DNA: TGTGCCAGTAGTATAATTACTAGCGGGGACAATGAGCAGTTCTTC

length: 15
J: TRBJ2-7
D: .
size: .
V: TRBV5-1
CDR3: CASSLVSGAVYEQYF
DNA: TGCGCCAGCAGCTTGGTCTCGGGAGCCGTATACGAGCAGTACTTC

length: 14
J: TRBJ2-7
D: .
size: .
V: TRBV27
CDR3: CASSFSSLSNEQYF
DNA: TGTGCCAGCAGTTTTTCTAGTTTGAGCAACGAGCAGTACTTC

length: 16
J: TRBJ2-7
D: TRBD1
size: .
V: TRBV15
CDR3: CATSRDKGQGTREQYF
DNA: TGTGCCACCAGCAGAGACAAGGGACAGGGGACGCGCGAGCAGTACTTC

length: 15
J: TRBJ1-1
D: .
size: .
V: TRBV12-5
CDR3: CASGLVGASGAEAFF
DNA: TGTGCTAGTGGTTTGGTTGGGGCATCTGGGGCTGAAGCTTTCTTT

length: 14
J: TRBJ2-7
D: .
size: .
V: TRBV28
CDR3: CASSDSPNSYEQYF
DNA: TGTGCCAGCAGCGACAGTCCAAACTCCTACGAGCAGTACTTC

length: 13
J: TRBJ2-2
D: TRBD1
size: .
V: TRBV29-1
CDR3: CSVVTGGAGELFF
DNA: TGCAGCGTTGTGACAGGGGGTGCCGGGGAGCTGTTTTTT

length: 15
J: TRBJ1-2
D: .
size: .
V: TRBV18
CDR3: CASSPVRDHYYGYTF
DNA: TGTGCCAGCTCACCAGTCAGGGATCATTACTATGGCTACACCTTC

length: 12
J: TRBJ2-7
D: .
size: .
V: TRBV6-6
CDR3: CASTPGTYEQYF
DNA: TGTGCCAGCACCCCCGGAACCTACGAGCAGTACTTC

length: 13
J: TRBJ2-3
D: .
size: .
V: TRBV21-1
CDR3: CASPGISTDTQYF
DNA: TGTGCCAGCCCCGGGATTAGCACAGATACGCAGTATTTT

length: 15
J: TRBJ1-1
D: .
size: .
V: TRBV25-1
CDR3: CASSGGGQMNTEAFF
DNA: TGTGCCAGCAGTGGGGGTGGTCAGATGAACACTGAAGCTTTCTTT

length: 14
J: TRBJ2-7
D: .
size: .
V: TRBV7-6
CDR3: CASSLGRYFHEQYF
DNA: TGTGCCAGCAGCTTAGGTCGGTATTTCCACGAGCAGTACTTC

length: 13
J: TRBJ2-7
D: .
size: .
V: TRBV6-5
CDR3: CASSYSKLGEQYF
DNA: TGTGCCAGCAGTTACTCGAAACTCGGCGAGCAGTACTTC

length: 19
J: TRBJ2-3
D: TRBD2
size: .
V: TRBV9
CDR3: CASSVGNSGSKLGTDTQYF
DNA: TGTGCCAGCAGCGTAGGTAATAGCGGGAGCAAGTTGGGCACAGATACGCAGTATTTT

length: 14
J: TRBJ2-3
D: .
size: .
V: TRBV11-3
CDR3: CASSLGTTTDTQYF
DNA: TGTGCCAGCAGCTTAGGGACTACCACAGATACGCAGTATTTT

length: 11
J: TRBJ1-2
D: .
size: .
V: TRBV30
CDR3: CAWSVTRGYTF
DNA: TGTGCCTGGAGCGTAACTAGGGGCTACACCTTC

length: 13
J: TRBJ2-4
D: .
size: once
V: TRBV6-1
CDR3: CASSEGVALIQYF
DNA: TGTGCCAGCAGTGAAGGTGTTGCTCTCATTCAGTACTTC

length: 14
J: TRBJ2-5
D: TRBD1
size: .
V: TRBV4-1
CDR3: CASSQGQLEETQYF
DNA: TGCGCCAGCAGTCAGGGACAGTTAGAAGAGACCCAGTACTTC

length: 13
J: TRBJ2-2
D: .
size: .
V: TRBV28
CDR3: CATISGNTGELFF
DNA: TGTGCCACGATTAGCGGGAACACCGGGGAGCTGTTTTTT

length: 15
J: TRBJ1-3
D: .
size: .
V: TRBV18
CDR3: CASSPMSLSGNTIYF
DNA: TGTGCCAGCTCACCAATGTCCCTCTCTGGAAACACCATATATTTT

length: 17
J: TRBJ2-1
D: .
size: .
V: TRBV19
CDR3: CASSIEATDPLRNEQFF
DNA: TGTGCCAGTAGTATAGAGGCGACAGACCCTTTACGCAATGAGCAGTTCTTC

length: 14
J: TRBJ2-7
D: .
size: .
V: TRBV7-2
CDR3: CASSLVIGSYEQYF
DNA: TGTGCCAGCAGCTTAGTAATCGGTTCCTACGAGCAGTACTTC

length: 14
J: TRBJ2-7
D: .
size: once
V: TRBV11-2
CDR3: CASSLVVLGIEQYF
DNA: TGTGCCAGCAGCTTAGTGGTTTTGGGGATCGAGCAGTACTTC

length: 16
J: TRBJ2-3
D: TRBD2
size: .
V: TRBV9
CDR3: CASSFRLAGGPDTQYF
DNA: TGTGCCAGCAGCTTCCGACTAGCGGGAGGGCCAGATACGCAGTATTTT